Listed below are T cell receptor beta chains from one sample, sequenced in a study of graft-versus-host responses after intestinal transplantation. Clones were sequenced by immunoSEQ multiplex PCR, and TCRdb holds only the in-frame ones, with some missing. The sample carries 7,500 to 10,000 clones, under 85% recorded once. The sequenced sample was ileum tissue, obtained roughly 74 weeks after intestinal transplant. The receptors come from a human patient who received an intestinal transplant, so some T cells may come from the graft donor. CDR3s include the opening cysteine and the closing phenylalanine or tryptophan. D genes are given only for firm matches. Only some rows state a clone size, as once, few, many or a class for expanded clones.

CDR3 DNA: TGCGCCAGCAGTGGGGACAGGGGGGGAGAGACCCAGTACTTC
CDR3 protein: CASSGDRGGETQYF
CDR3 length: 14
V gene: TRBV23-1
clone size: -
J gene: TRBJ2-5
D gene: TRBD1

CDR3 DNA: TGTGCCAGCAGCCAGACTAGGAGCGGTGATACGCAGTATTTT
CDR3 protein: CASSQTRSGDTQYF
CDR3 length: 14
V gene: TRBV2
clone size: -
J gene: TRBJ2-3
D gene: -

CDR3 DNA: TGTGCCAGCAGCTCAGGGGCTAGCGGGAGACCCGGGATAGACACCGGGGAGCTGTTTTTT
CDR3 protein: CASSSGASGRPGIDTGELFF
CDR3 length: 20
V gene: TRBV7-3
clone size: -
J gene: TRBJ2-2
D gene: TRBD2

CDR3 DNA: TGTGCCAGCCGACTAGCGGGGGGTGACGAGCAGTACTTC
CDR3 protein: CASRLAGGDEQYF
CDR3 length: 13
V gene: TRBV7-8
clone size: -
J gene: TRBJ2-7
D gene: TRBD2

CDR3 DNA: TGTGCCAGCAGCCAGCGGAGCACAGATACGCAGTATTTT
CDR3 protein: CASSQRSTDTQYF
CDR3 length: 13
V gene: TRBV6-4
clone size: -
J gene: TRBJ2-3
D gene: -

CDR3 DNA: TGTGCCAGCAGTCGAGGGAGGGTTCCCTACAATGAGCAGTTCTTC
CDR3 protein: CASSRGRVPYNEQFF
CDR3 length: 15
V gene: TRBV2
clone size: -
J gene: TRBJ2-1
D gene: TRBD2

CDR3 DNA: TGTGCCACCGAACCGACAGGGTCCATGAACACTGAAGCTTTCTTT
CDR3 protein: CATEPTGSMNTEAFF
CDR3 length: 15
V gene: TRBV28
clone size: -
J gene: TRBJ1-1
D gene: TRBD1

CDR3 DNA: TGTGCCAGCAGCCCCTCTGTGGGCAGGATCAATTCACCCCTCCACTTT
CDR3 protein: CASSPSVGRINSPLHF
CDR3 length: 16
V gene: TRBV5-6
clone size: -
J gene: TRBJ1-6
D gene: -

CDR3 DNA: TGTGCCAGCAGTCAGCGGACAGGGATGAAGTTCGAGCAGTACTTC
CDR3 protein: CASSQRTGMKFEQYF
CDR3 length: 15
V gene: TRBV28
clone size: -
J gene: TRBJ2-7
D gene: TRBD1

CDR3 DNA: TGTGCCAGCAGCATAAGGGGCTTACAAAGTCGGGCCAACGTCCTGACTTTC
CDR3 protein: CASSIRGLQSRANVLTF
CDR3 length: 17
V gene: TRBV7-3
clone size: -
J gene: TRBJ2-6
D gene: -

CDR3 DNA: TGTGCCAGCAGCTTAATGCACAGCACAGATACGCAGTATTTT
CDR3 protein: CASSLMHSTDTQYF
CDR3 length: 14
V gene: TRBV7-2
clone size: -
J gene: TRBJ2-3
D gene: -

CDR3 DNA: TGTGCCAGCAGTGAACCACTAGCGGGATACGAGCAGTACTTC
CDR3 protein: CASSEPLAGYEQYF
CDR3 length: 14
V gene: TRBV13
clone size: -
J gene: TRBJ2-7
D gene: TRBD2

CDR3 DNA: TGCGCCAGCAGCGGCGGACAGTCCTACGAGCAGTACTTC
CDR3 protein: CASSGGQSYEQYF
CDR3 length: 13
V gene: TRBV5-1
clone size: -
J gene: TRBJ2-7
D gene: -

CDR3 DNA: TGTGCCAGCAGTTCCACAGGAGCTGGAAACACCATATATTTT
CDR3 protein: CASSSTGAGNTIYF
CDR3 length: 14
V gene: TRBV6-5
clone size: -
J gene: TRBJ1-3
D gene: -

CDR3 DNA: TGTGCCAGCAGTAACCCCGGGACAGGGCGCGAGCAGTACTTC
CDR3 protein: CASSNPGTGREQYF
CDR3 length: 14
V gene: TRBV28
clone size: -
J gene: TRBJ2-7
D gene: TRBD1

CDR3 DNA: TGTGCCACCGCGGGACGCAGCAATCAGCCCCAGCATTTT
CDR3 protein: CATAGRSNQPQHF
CDR3 length: 13
V gene: TRBV7-2
clone size: once
J gene: TRBJ1-5
D gene: -

CDR3 DNA: TGCGCCAGCAGTGAGTCTGGACGGACGAATGAAAAACTGTTTTTT
CDR3 protein: CASSESGRTNEKLFF
CDR3 length: 15
V gene: TRBV10-2
clone size: -
J gene: TRBJ1-4
D gene: -

CDR3 DNA: TGTGCCAGCAGCTTGGTAGCAGGGGGGAATGAGCAGTTCTTC
CDR3 protein: CASSLVAGGNEQFF
CDR3 length: 14
V gene: TRBV5-8
clone size: -
J gene: TRBJ2-1
D gene: -

CDR3 DNA: TGTGCCAGCAGTATTCACAGGGGTATTCCCCTCCACTTT
CDR3 protein: CASSIHRGIPLHF
CDR3 length: 13
V gene: TRBV28
clone size: -
J gene: TRBJ1-6
D gene: TRBD1

CDR3 DNA: TGTGCCAGCAGTTTTAAGGGCTCCTACGAGCAGTACTTC
CDR3 protein: CASSFKGSYEQYF
CDR3 length: 13
V gene: TRBV27
clone size: -
J gene: TRBJ2-7
D gene: -

CDR3 DNA: TGTGCCTGGAGCCCCCGGGGGCCCCCCGGGGAGCTGTTTTTT
CDR3 protein: CAWSPRGPPGELFF
CDR3 length: 14
V gene: TRBV30
clone size: -
J gene: TRBJ2-2
D gene: -

CDR3 DNA: TGTGCCAGCCCCCCGGCCAGCGGGGCGATCTACGAGCAGTACTTC
CDR3 protein: CASPPASGAIYEQYF
CDR3 length: 15
V gene: TRBV28
clone size: -
J gene: TRBJ2-7
D gene: TRBD2

CDR3 DNA: TGCACCAGCAGCCAGTCAAATCCCCCCTACGAGCAGTACTTC
CDR3 protein: CTSSQSNPPYEQYF
CDR3 length: 14
V gene: TRBV1
clone size: once
J gene: TRBJ2-7
D gene: -

CDR3 DNA: TGTGCCAGCAGTCAAAGGATTAGCGGGAGGGATACGCAGTATTTT
CDR3 protein: CASSQRISGRDTQYF
CDR3 length: 15
V gene: TRBV7-3
clone size: -
J gene: TRBJ2-3
D gene: TRBD2

CDR3 DNA: TGTGCCAGCAGTACCTTATTGCGGCTAGCGAACGGATATGGGGAGCAGTACTTC
CDR3 protein: CASSTLLRLANGYGEQYF
CDR3 length: 18
V gene: TRBV25-1
clone size: -
J gene: TRBJ2-7
D gene: -

CDR3 DNA: TGTGCCAGTAGTATGGGAGCTAGTATGACAGGGTTCTATTCACCCCTCCACTTT
CDR3 protein: CASSMGASMTGFYSPLHF
CDR3 length: 18
V gene: TRBV19
clone size: -
J gene: TRBJ1-6
D gene: TRBD1

CDR3 DNA: TGTGCCAGCAGCCATGCAGACAGGGGGGGGTTCGACGAGCAGTACTTC
CDR3 protein: CASSHADRGGFDEQYF
CDR3 length: 16
V gene: TRBV7-8
clone size: -
J gene: TRBJ2-7
D gene: TRBD1

CDR3 DNA: TGCGCCAGCAGCTTCACCGGGGGTGAGACCCAGTACTTC
CDR3 protein: CASSFTGGETQYF
CDR3 length: 13
V gene: TRBV5-1
clone size: -
J gene: TRBJ2-5
D gene: -

CDR3 DNA: TGCGCCAGCAGTTCGGGGACCTTACAAGAGACCCAGTACTTC
CDR3 protein: CASSSGTLQETQYF
CDR3 length: 14
V gene: TRBV5-1
clone size: -
J gene: TRBJ2-5
D gene: -

CDR3 DNA: TGTGCCAGTAGTGGTTCGTGGACAATCACAAAGTCGGGCCAACGTCTGACTTTC
CDR3 protein: CASSGSWTITKSGQRLTF
CDR3 length: 18
V gene: TRBV19
clone size: once
J gene: TRBJ2-6
D gene: -

CDR3 DNA: TGTGCCAGCAGCTTAGGGCAGGGAGTGGAAAAACTGTTTTTT
CDR3 protein: CASSLGQGVEKLFF
CDR3 length: 14
V gene: TRBV7-9
clone size: -
J gene: TRBJ1-4
D gene: -

CDR3 DNA: TGTGCCAGCAGTGACGCCCCAGCTTATGGCTACACCTTC
CDR3 protein: CASSDAPAYGYTF
CDR3 length: 13
V gene: TRBV2
clone size: -
J gene: TRBJ1-2
D gene: -

CDR3 DNA: TGTGCCAGCAGTTTTCCCGGGGGACTAGCATCTCACTACGAGCAGTACTTC
CDR3 protein: CASSFPGGLASHYEQYF
CDR3 length: 17
V gene: TRBV28
clone size: -
J gene: TRBJ2-7
D gene: TRBD2

CDR3 DNA: TGTGCCTGGAGTGTACTTCCGGGAAGGCCCTACGAGCAGTACTTC
CDR3 protein: CAWSVLPGRPYEQYF
CDR3 length: 15
V gene: TRBV30
clone size: -
J gene: TRBJ2-7
D gene: -

CDR3 DNA: TGTGCCAGTAGTATGGGTCTACCCTACAATGAGCAGTTCTTC
CDR3 protein: CASSMGLPYNEQFF
CDR3 length: 14
V gene: TRBV19
clone size: -
J gene: TRBJ2-1
D gene: -

CDR3 DNA: TGTGCCAGCAGTGAAGCTGTGGGTGGGACAGGAAATTCACCCCTCCACTTT
CDR3 protein: CASSEAVGGTGNSPLHF
CDR3 length: 17
V gene: TRBV2
clone size: -
J gene: TRBJ1-6
D gene: TRBD1

CDR3 DNA: TGTGCCAGCAGTTCCCCCTACAATGAGCAGTTCTTC
CDR3 protein: CASSSPYNEQFF
CDR3 length: 12
V gene: TRBV28
clone size: -
J gene: TRBJ2-1
D gene: -

CDR3 DNA: TGTGCCAGCAGCGTTGCGGGGGCCGGCACTGAAGCTTTCTTT
CDR3 protein: CASSVAGAGTEAFF
CDR3 length: 14
V gene: TRBV7-9
clone size: once
J gene: TRBJ1-1
D gene: -

CDR3 DNA: TGTGCCAGCAGCCCCTCGCGGGGGTTCTCCTACGAGCAGTACTTC
CDR3 protein: CASSPSRGFSYEQYF
CDR3 length: 15
V gene: TRBV21-1
clone size: large
J gene: TRBJ2-7
D gene: -

CDR3 DNA: TGTGCCAGCAGCTTAGCGGCTACCCAAGAGACCCAGTACTTC
CDR3 protein: CASSLAATQETQYF
CDR3 length: 14
V gene: TRBV7-9
clone size: -
J gene: TRBJ2-5
D gene: -

CDR3 DNA: TGCGCCAGCTGGGACAGGGTCTACGAGCAGTACTTC
CDR3 protein: CASWDRVYEQYF
CDR3 length: 12
V gene: TRBV5-1
clone size: -
J gene: TRBJ2-7
D gene: TRBD1

CDR3 DNA: TGTGCCAGCAGCTTAGGCTTTGTTGGCAGCAATCAGCCCCAGCATTTT
CDR3 protein: CASSLGFVGSNQPQHF
CDR3 length: 16
V gene: TRBV13
clone size: -
J gene: TRBJ1-5
D gene: -

CDR3 DNA: TGTGCCAGCTCACGAGGCAGGGGATCCTACGAGCAGTACTTC
CDR3 protein: CASSRGRGSYEQYF
CDR3 length: 14
V gene: TRBV18
clone size: -
J gene: TRBJ2-7
D gene: -

CDR3 DNA: TGTGCCAGCAGCGTGGCAGGGCGGCGGGGTGGCTACACCTTC
CDR3 protein: CASSVAGRRGGYTF
CDR3 length: 14
V gene: TRBV9
clone size: once
J gene: TRBJ1-2
D gene: -